The rows below give T cell receptor beta chains drawn from one sample of a study of blood T cell repertoires in COVID-19. Here immunoSEQ multiplex PCR was the method, and the copy in TCRdb shows in-frame clones only, minus some. The data show over 150,000 clones, roughly 84% seen once. Sequencing used peripheral blood. Source of these receptors: a woman aged 55 to 70 with COVID-19, enrolled during active disease. The CDR3 runs from the conserved cysteine through the conserved F or W. Each record gives: clone size, V gene, D gene, CDR3 protein. D genes are given only for firm matches. Rows give clone size only sometimes, using once, few, many, or a class for an expanded clone.

>NA|TRBV18|TRBD2
CASSLRTSGRTEQFF
>NA|TRBV29-1|NA
CSVAGMRGSNYGYTF
>NA|TRBV5-6|NA
CASSIDRRTGELFF
>NA|TRBV24-1|NA
CATSDAKNTGELFF
>NA|TRBV5-8|NA
CASRPGLNFWETQYF
>NA|TRBV7-3|NA
CASSLHSGTSCCSNQPQHF
>NA|TRBV27|NA
CASSLSAATNEKLFF
>NA|TRBV29-1|NA
CSVEGGNTGELFF
>NA|TRBV2|NA
CATGRWNEQFF
>NA|TRBV5-6|NA
CASSLVDTTNTGELFF
>NA|TRBV2|NA
CASKRASENTGELFF
>NA|TRBV18|TRBD1
CASSLQGMRNTIYF
>once|TRBV6-6|NA
CASSYGRDSEQYF
>NA|TRBV5-1|NA
CASSLDPNRAMNTEAFF
>NA|TRBV6-5|NA
CASSTVYNSPLHF
>few|TRBV5-6|NA
CASSPTDGYGYTF
>NA|TRBV6-1|NA
CASSESPGGNEKLFF
>NA|TRBV7-9|TRBD1
CASSLPPGQGEFGYTF
>NA|TRBV5-1|TRBD2
CASSLDGGGPIDTQYF
>NA|TRBV2|NA
CASSEALLARPTGELFF
>NA|TRBV3-1/TRBV3-2|TRBD1
CASSPRQGAISTEAFF
>NA|TRBV11-1|NA
CASSLDWGQPQHF
>NA|TRBV3-1/TRBV3-2|NA
CASSPPGLTGYTF
>NA|TRBV7-2|NA
CASSLVAPGDGTGELFF
>NA|TRBV6-5|NA
CASIEWNTGNTEAFF
>once|TRBV7-6|TRBD2
CASSSTRGGQETQYF
>NA|TRBV7-8|NA
CASRLGGLENTIYF
>NA|TRBV7-9|TRBD1
CASSDSGTGNIQYF
>many|TRBV5-6|NA
CASYRDSTDTQYF
>NA|TRBV2|NA
CASSAVNYGYTF
>NA|TRBV5-1|TRBD1
CASTIRDRVRNEQFF